This is a list of T cell receptor beta chains from one sample in a study of blood T cell repertoires in COVID-19. Generated by immunoSEQ multiplex PCR, the TCRdb table keeps only in-frame clones and is missing some. The sample lists under 80,000 clones, about 83% occurring once. Sequencing was done on a sample of peripheral blood. These receptors originate from a woman in her sixties or seventies with acute or convalescent COVID-19. CDR3s include the opening cysteine and the closing phenylalanine or tryptophan. A D gene is named only where the DNA matches it firmly. The size of a clone is reported for some rows only, either as once, few or many, or as a class for expanded clones.

cdr3_length	v_call	d_call	clone_size	j_call	cdr3_aa	cdr3_nt
12	TRBV19	.	.	TRBJ1-1	CATGQRNTEAFF	TGTGCCACCGGACAGAGGAACACTGAAGCTTTCTTT
15	TRBV5-1	TRBD1	.	TRBJ1-2	CASSLGQGTNYGYTF	TGCGCCAGCAGCTTGGGACAGGGTACCAACTATGGCTACACCTTC
15	TRBV27	.	.	TRBJ1-2	CASSSIGGDGYGYTF	TGTGCCAGCAGTTCTATTGGGGGGGATGGCTATGGCTACACCTTC
15	TRBV19	.	.	TRBJ1-2	CASSRVRPEVYGYTF	TGTGCCAGTAGTAGGGTCCGTCCGGAGGTCTATGGCTACACCTTC
13	TRBV6-5	.	.	TRBJ1-5	CATGEVGNQPQHF	TGTGCCACCGGGGAGGTGGGCAATCAGCCCCAGCATTTT
14	TRBV5-1	.	.	TRBJ1-1	CASSLGQAVTEAFF	TGCGCCAGCAGCTTGGGACAGGCGGTCACTGAAGCTTTCTTT
14	TRBV6-5	TRBD1	.	TRBJ2-7	CASSRGQGKGEQYF	TGTGCCAGCAGCCGCGGACAGGGTAAGGGCGAGCAGTACTTC
14	TRBV27	.	.	TRBJ1-2	CASSPGYTAYGYTF	TGTGCCAGCAGTCCAGGGTACACCGCTTATGGCTACACCTTC
15	TRBV25-1	TRBD1	.	TRBJ2-2	CASSRQGADTGELFF	TGTGCCAGCAGCCGACAGGGGGCGGACACCGGGGAGCTGTTTTTT
13	TRBV6-1	.	.	TRBJ1-5	CASSEARDQPQHF	TGTGCCAGCAGTGAAGCGCGGGATCAGCCCCAGCATTTT
13	TRBV18	.	.	TRBJ2-1	CASSPNLDNEQFF	TGTGCCAGCTCACCGAACCTAGACAATGAGCAGTTCTTC
13	TRBV21-1	.	.	TRBJ2-7	CARGGPGDHEQYF	TGTGCCAGGGGGGGACCCGGGGACCACGAGCAGTACTTC
14	TRBV29-1	TRBD1	.	TRBJ1-6	CSVGEGAGNSPLHF	TGCAGCGTTGGAGAGGGGGCTGGTAATTCACCCCTCCACTTT
13	TRBV2	.	.	TRBJ1-2	CASRVDKYDGYTF	TGTGCCAGCAGGGTGGACAAGTACGATGGCTACACCTTC
18	TRBV5-1	TRBD2	.	TRBJ2-3	CASSFGLAGDTNTDTQYF	TGCGCCAGCAGCTTTGGACTAGCGGGGGACACCAACACAGATACGCAGTATTTT
15	TRBV3-1/TRBV3-2	TRBD1	.	TRBJ2-1	CASSLRQGSYNEQFF	TGTGCCAGCAGCCTTAGACAGGGCTCCTACAATGAGCAGTTCTTC
16	TRBV6-1	TRBD1	.	TRBJ1-4	CASSGIPDRVREKLFF	TGTGCCAGCAGTGGAATCCCGGACAGGGTGAGAGAAAAACTGTTTTTT
15	TRBV5-1	.	.	TRBJ1-3	CASSHGRDSGNTIYF	TGCGCCAGCAGCCACGGACGGGACTCTGGAAACACCATATATTTT
15	TRBV2	.	.	TRBJ1-2	CASSVGDTPNYGYTF	TGTGCCAGCAGTGTAGGGGACACCCCTAACTATGGCTACACCTTC
16	TRBV19	.	.	TRBJ1-5	CASRQGNLMSNQPQHF	TGTGCCAGTAGGCAGGGAAATTTGATGAGCAATCAGCCCCAGCATTTT
15	TRBV11-2	.	.	TRBJ2-5	CASSEGLPNQETQYF	TGTGCCAGCAGCGAGGGACTTCCGAACCAAGAGACCCAGTACTTC
13	TRBV6-4	.	few	TRBJ1-6	CASSRGGNSPLHF	TGTGCCAGCAGCCGGGGGGGGAATTCACCCCTCCACTTT
14	TRBV18	.	.	TRBJ1-1	CASSPPASGVGAFF	TGTGCCAGCTCACCACCGGCCTCGGGGGTCGGAGCTTTCTTT
15	TRBV7-6	TRBD1	.	TRBJ2-7	CASSSWDSLSYEQYF	TGTGCCAGCAGCTCCTGGGACAGCCTCTCCTACGAGCAGTACTTC
14	TRBV6-1	.	.	TRBJ1-2	CASSEDRFGYGYTF	TGTGCCAGCAGTGAAGACAGGTTTGGCTATGGCTACACCTTC
11	TRBV9	.	many	TRBJ1-2	CASSREDSLVF	TGTGCCAGCAGTAGAGAGGACAGTCTGGTTTTC
14	TRBV2	.	.	TRBJ1-3	CASRSQSSGNTIYF	TGTGCCAGCAGGTCACAGAGCTCTGGAAACACCATATATTTT
13	TRBV30	.	.	TRBJ1-1	CAGGKGVGTEAFF	TGTGCCGGGGGAAAGGGGGTCGGGACTGAAGCTTTCTTT
11	TRBV7-9	.	.	TRBJ1-2	CASSLVNTYTF	TGTGCCAGCAGCTTAGTTAATACTTACACCTTC
15	TRBV30	.	.	TRBJ1-5	CAWSWAGAGNQPQHF	TGTGCCTGGAGTTGGGCGGGCGCGGGCAATCAGCCCCAGCATTTT
18	TRBV2	TRBD1	.	TRBJ2-2	CASTPGTGDPANTGELFF	TGTGCCAGCACCCCCGGGACAGGGGACCCCGCGAACACCGGGGAGCTGTTTTTT